This entry is about one TCR beta chain. The data were obtained in a study of control samples from healthy donors and cancer patients. The germline gives CDR1 LGHNA, CDR2 YSLEER. The CDR3 sequence is 15 residues long. The V gene lost 0 bases and the J gene lost 12 bases, with 15 bases spanning the gap. The repertoire was sequenced with immunoSEQ multiplex PCR; TCRdb's copy has only in-frame clones and lacks some. The sample includes 140,000 to 150,000 clones, around nine tenths of them seen just once. Sequencing was performed on blood. The receptor was derived from a man aged 30 to 45 in good health. This chain connects TRBV4-3 to TRBJ1-6; possible D gene TRBD1, 6 bases. DNA for the CDR3: TGCGCCAGCAGCCAAGATATAGGACAGTTTTTACCCCTCCACTTT. This translates into CASSQDIGQFLPLHF.